This T cell receptor (beta chain) was documented in a study of identifying expanded T cells in peripheral blood (dated by TCRdb to between 2018 and 2020). For the study in its entirety: Technical replicates were generated by sequencing separate aliquots of the same genomic DNA pool, and four replicates were compared pairwise.

For this clone: This receptor's antigen is unknown. No clone much larger than this one lies a single base away; base qualities are absent.

TCRbeta CDR3 regions were profiled with the immunoSEQ Assay using bias-controlled multiplex PCR amplification of genomic DNA. As for how the authors treated the data: To quantify the absolute abundance of each unique TCRbeta CDR3 region, the sequences were collapsed and filtered. Differential abundance was tested with two models: a binomial (Fisher-equivalent) model and a beta-binomial model that adds time-dependent variance fitted from healthy donors. Any clone with fewer than 5 combined templates was excluded, and a clone was called differentially abundant if its Benjamini-Hochberg FDR was below 0.01. Using the form v = (b*log(k)+a)^2, the beta-binomial variance was modeled as a function of the total template count across the two samples. Sourced from immuneACCESS, this table was stored by TCRdb with only in-frame sequences that have V and J called. A share of the clones is absent; for the studies checked, an unresolved V gene accounts for under half, and the remainder has no known explanation. That table supplies the V and J calls and clone size; D and trimming were determined from the DNA. A total of approximately 100,000 clones appear in this sample, approximately 90% of them only once. Jointly, the top ten make up roughly 15% of the sample.

Study-wide findings and limitations: The binomial model flagged about 1.3 differentially abundant clones between technical replicates, compared with about 16 over about two weeks and 19 over roughly 4 weeks. In all healthy donors, the variance in clone template counts between samples taken about 14 days apart rose significantly as total template count increased. The authors expected that over much longer intervals, such as months to years, biological variance in healthy repertoires might increase even further. Across all healthy-donor time intervals, the beta-binomial model significantly cut both the number of clones called differentially abundant and the false-positive rate.

No immune events such as infections were documented for the healthy donors during the collection period. Time-dependent variance in a beta-binomial model of T-cell clone differential abundance was calibrated using healthy-donor blood repertoires as a training cohort. The training cohort included around ten healthy donors, of whom 3 were female and 7 were male. The donors were between roughly 29 and 65 years old, with an average age of approximately 47 years. Whole blood from each healthy donor was obtained from a commercial supplier and was collected at three time points roughly two weeks apart. Genomic DNA was extracted from unsorted whole blood for immunosequencing. Trimming removed 5 bases from V and 2 bases from J, leaving 11 bases between the germline ends. The CDR3 covers 14 residues, taking in both the cysteine and the phenylalanine. CDR3 DNA is the only sequence kept; it has 42 bases, read in frame from the first base. CDR1 and CDR2 are read off the germline V gene as SGHTA and FQGNSA.

The sequence joins TRBV7-2 to TRBJ2-3; TRBD2 could be the D gene, as 6 bases match. This receptor was obtained from a person aged 18 to 75 in good health. Sequenced sample: blood. In nucleotide form, the sequence is TGTGCCAGCAGCCCTGCGGGATTCACAGATACGCAGTATTTT. Its coded protein is CASSPAGFTDTQYF.